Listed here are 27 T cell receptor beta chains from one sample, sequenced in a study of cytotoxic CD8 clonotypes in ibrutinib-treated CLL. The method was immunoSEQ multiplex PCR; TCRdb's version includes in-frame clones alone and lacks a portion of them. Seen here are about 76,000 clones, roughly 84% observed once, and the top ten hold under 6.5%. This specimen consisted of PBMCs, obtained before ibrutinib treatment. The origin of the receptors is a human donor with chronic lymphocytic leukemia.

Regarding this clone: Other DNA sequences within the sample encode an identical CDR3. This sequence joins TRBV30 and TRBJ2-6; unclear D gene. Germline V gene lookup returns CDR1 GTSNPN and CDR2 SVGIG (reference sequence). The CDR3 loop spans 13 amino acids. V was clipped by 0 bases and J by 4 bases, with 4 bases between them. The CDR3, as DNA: TGTGCCTGGAGTGTACGGGGGGCCAACGTCCTGACTTTC. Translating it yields CAWSVRGANVLTF.

The CDR3 nucleotides read TGTGCCAGCAGTCATGGCATCAGGACACTGTTTTTT. It encodes CASSHGIRTLFF. The chain employs TRBV28 and TRBJ1-4; D unresolved. V was pared by 5 bases and J by 13 bases, with 14 bases between. The CDR3 is 12 residues long. Germline-derived CDR1 and CDR2 are MDHEN and SYDVKM.

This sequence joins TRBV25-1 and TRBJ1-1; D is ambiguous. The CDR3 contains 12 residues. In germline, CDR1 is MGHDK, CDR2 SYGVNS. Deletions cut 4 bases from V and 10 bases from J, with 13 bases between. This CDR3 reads CASSAGDGGAFF. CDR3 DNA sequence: TGTGCCAGCAGTGCTGGGGATGGAGGAGCTTTCTTT.

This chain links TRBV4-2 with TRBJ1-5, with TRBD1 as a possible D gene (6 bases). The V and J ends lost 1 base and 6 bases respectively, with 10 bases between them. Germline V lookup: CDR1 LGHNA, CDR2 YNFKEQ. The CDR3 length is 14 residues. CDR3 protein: CASSQVGAGQPQHF. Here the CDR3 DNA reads TGTGCCAGCAGCCAAGTGGGGGCTGGTCAGCCCCAGCATTTT.

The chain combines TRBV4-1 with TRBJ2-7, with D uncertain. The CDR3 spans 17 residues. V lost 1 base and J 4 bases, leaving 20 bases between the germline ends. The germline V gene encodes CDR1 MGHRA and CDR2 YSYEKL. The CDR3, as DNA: TGCGCCAGCAGCCAAGGGCTGATGCAGTTGGGTCTGTACGAGCAGTACTTC. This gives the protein CASSQGLMQLGLYEQYF.

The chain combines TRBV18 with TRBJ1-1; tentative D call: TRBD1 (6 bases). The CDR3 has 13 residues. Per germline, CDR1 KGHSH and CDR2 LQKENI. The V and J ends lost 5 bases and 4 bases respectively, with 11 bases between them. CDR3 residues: CASSFRGGTEAFF. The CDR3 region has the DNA TGTGCCAGCTCATTCAGGGGTGGCACTGAAGCTTTCTTT. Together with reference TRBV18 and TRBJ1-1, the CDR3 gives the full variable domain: NAGVMQNPRHLVRRRGQEARLRCSPMKGHSHVYWYRQLPEEGLKFMVYLQKENIIDESGMPKERFSAEFPKEGPSILRIQQVVRGDSAAYFCASSFRGGTEAFFGQGTRLTVV.

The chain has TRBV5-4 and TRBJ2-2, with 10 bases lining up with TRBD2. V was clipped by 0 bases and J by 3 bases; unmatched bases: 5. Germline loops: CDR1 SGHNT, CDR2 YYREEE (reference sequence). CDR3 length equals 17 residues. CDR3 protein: CASSLGSLAGDTGELFF. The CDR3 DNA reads TGTGCCAGCAGCTTGGGAAGCCTAGCGGGAGACACCGGGGAGCTGTTTTTT.

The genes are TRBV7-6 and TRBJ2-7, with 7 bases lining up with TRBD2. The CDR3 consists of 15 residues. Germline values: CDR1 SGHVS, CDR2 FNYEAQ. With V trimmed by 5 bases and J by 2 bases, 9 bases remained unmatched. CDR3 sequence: CASSQPDSGTYEQYF. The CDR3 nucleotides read TGTGCCAGCAGCCAGCCCGACAGCGGGACCTACGAGCAGTACTTC. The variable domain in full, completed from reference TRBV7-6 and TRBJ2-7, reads GAGVSQSPRYKVTKRGQDVALRCDPISGHVSLYWYRQALGQGPEFLTYFNYEAQQDKSGLPNDRFSAERPEGSISTLTIQRTEQRDSAMYRCASSQPDSGTYEQYFGPGTRLTVT.

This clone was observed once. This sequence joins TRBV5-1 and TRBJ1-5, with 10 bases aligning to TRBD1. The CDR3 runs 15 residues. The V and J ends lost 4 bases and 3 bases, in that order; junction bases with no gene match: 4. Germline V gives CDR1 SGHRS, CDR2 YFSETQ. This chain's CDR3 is CASSTGQGPNQPQHF. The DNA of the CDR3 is TGCGCCAGCAGCACGGGACAGGGGCCCAATCAGCCCCAGCATTTT.

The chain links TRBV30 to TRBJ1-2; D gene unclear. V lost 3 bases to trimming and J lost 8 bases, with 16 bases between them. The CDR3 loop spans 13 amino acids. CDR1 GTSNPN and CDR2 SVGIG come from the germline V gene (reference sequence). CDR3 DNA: TGTGCCTGGAGATACTACAGCGGTGGCGGCTACACCTTC. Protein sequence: CAWRYYSGGGYTF.

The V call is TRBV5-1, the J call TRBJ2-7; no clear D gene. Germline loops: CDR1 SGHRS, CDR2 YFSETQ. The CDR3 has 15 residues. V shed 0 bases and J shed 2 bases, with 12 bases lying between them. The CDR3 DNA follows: TGCGCCAGCAGCTTGGGGAGTTCACTCCCCTACGAGCAGTACTTC. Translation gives CASSLGSSLPYEQYF.

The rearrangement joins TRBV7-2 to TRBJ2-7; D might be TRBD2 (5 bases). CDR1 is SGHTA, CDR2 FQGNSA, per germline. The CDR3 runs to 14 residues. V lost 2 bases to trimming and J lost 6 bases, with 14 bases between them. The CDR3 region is CASSLSWLALEQYF. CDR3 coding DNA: TGTGCCAGCAGCTTAAGTTGGCTAGCCCTCGAGCAGTACTTC.

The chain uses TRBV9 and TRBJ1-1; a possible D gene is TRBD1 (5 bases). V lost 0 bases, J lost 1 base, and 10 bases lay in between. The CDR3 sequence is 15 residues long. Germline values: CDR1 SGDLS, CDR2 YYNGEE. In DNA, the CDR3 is TGTGCCAGCAGCGTAGTGCTCGGGGGGAACACTGAAGCTTTCTTT. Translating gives CASSVVLGGNTEAFF.

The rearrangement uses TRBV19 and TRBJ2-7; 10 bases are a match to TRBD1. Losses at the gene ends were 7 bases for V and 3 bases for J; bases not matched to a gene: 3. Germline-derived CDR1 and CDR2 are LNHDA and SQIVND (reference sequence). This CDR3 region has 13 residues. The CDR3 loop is CASTWTGGYEQYF. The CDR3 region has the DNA TGTGCCAGTACCTGGACAGGGGGCTACGAGCAGTACTTC.

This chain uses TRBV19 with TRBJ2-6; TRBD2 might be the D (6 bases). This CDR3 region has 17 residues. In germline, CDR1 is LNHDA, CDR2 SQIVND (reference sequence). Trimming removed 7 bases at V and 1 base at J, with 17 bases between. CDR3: CASNRVRRASGANVLTF. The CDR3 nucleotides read TGTGCCAGTAACAGAGTGAGGAGGGCGTCTGGGGCCAACGTCCTGACTTTC.

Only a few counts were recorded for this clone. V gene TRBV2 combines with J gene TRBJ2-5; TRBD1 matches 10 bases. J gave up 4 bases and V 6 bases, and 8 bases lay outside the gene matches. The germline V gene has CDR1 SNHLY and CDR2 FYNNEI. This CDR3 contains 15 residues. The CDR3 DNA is TGTGCCAGCAGAGCCCCGGGACAGGGGAGAGAGACCCAGTACTTC. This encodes CASRAPGQGRETQYF. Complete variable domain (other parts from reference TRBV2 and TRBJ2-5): EPEVTQTPSHQVTQMGQEVILRCVPISNHLYFYWYRQILGQKVEFLVSFYNNEISEKSEIFDDQFSVERPDGSNFTLKIRSTKLEDSAMYFCASRAPGQGRETQYFGPGTRLLVL.

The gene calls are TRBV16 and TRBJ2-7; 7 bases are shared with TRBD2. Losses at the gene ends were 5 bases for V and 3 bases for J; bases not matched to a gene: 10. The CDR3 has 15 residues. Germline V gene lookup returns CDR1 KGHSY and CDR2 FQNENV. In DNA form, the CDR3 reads TGTGCCAGCAGCTTCGACCGGGGGGACGTCTACGAGCAGTACTTC. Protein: CASSFDRGDVYEQYF.

The CDR3 DNA reads as TGTGCCAGCAGCTGGACAGAGAAAGCGAACTATGGCTACACCTTC. Translation: CASSWTEKANYGYTF. The chain is built from TRBV5-7 and TRBJ1-2, with D perhaps TRBD1 (6 bases). TRBV5-7 belongs to the ORF category, with a function that is uncertain. The CDR3 spans 15 residues. V lost 3 bases, J lost 2 bases, and 14 bases lay in between.

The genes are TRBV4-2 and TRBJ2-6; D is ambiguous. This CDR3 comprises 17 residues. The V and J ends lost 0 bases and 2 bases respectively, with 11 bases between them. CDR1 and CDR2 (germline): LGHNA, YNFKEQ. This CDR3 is CASSQDPTVAGANVLTF. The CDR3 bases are TGTGCCAGCAGCCAAGATCCGACGGTCGCTGGGGCCAACGTCCTGACTTTC.

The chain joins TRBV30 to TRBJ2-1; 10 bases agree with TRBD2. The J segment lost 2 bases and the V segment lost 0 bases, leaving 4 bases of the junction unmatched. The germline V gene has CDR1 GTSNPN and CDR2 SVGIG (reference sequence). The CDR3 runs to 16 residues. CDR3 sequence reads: CAWSVPTSGTYNEQFF. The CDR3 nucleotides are TGTGCCTGGAGTGTACCTACTAGCGGGACCTACAATGAGCAGTTCTTC. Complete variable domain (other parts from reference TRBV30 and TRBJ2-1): SQTIHQWPATLVQPVGSPLSLECTVEGTSNPNLYWYRQAAGRGLQLLFYSVGIGQISSEVPQNLSASRPQDRQFILSSKKLLLSDSGFYLCAWSVPTSGTYNEQFFGPGTRLTVL.

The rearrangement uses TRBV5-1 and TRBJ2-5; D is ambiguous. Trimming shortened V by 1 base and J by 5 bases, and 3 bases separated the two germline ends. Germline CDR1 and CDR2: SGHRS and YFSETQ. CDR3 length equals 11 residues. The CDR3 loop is CASSLRETQYF. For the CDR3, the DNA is TGCGCCAGCAGCTTGAGGGAGACCCAGTACTTC.

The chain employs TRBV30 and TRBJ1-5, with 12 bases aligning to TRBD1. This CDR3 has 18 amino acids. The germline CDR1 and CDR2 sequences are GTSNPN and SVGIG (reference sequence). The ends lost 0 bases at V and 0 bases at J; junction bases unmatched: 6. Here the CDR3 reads CAWSVGTGGPYSNQPQHF. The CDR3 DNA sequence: TGTGCCTGGAGTGTGGGGACAGGGGGCCCGTATAGCAATCAGCCCCAGCATTTT.

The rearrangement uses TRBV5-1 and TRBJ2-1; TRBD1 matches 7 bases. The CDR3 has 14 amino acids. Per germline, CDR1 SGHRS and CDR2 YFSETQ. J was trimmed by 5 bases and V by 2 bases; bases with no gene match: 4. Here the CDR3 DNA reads TGCGCCAGCAGCTTACAGGGGTTTGACAATGAGCAGTTCTTC. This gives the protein CASSLQGFDNEQFF.

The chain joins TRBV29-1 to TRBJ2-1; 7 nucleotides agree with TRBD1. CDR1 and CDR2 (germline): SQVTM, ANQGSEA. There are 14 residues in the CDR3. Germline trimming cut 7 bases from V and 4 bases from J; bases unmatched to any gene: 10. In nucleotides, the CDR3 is TGCAGCGGCCGCCCGGGACAGCTTTACAATGAGCAGTTCTTC. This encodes CSGRPGQLYNEQFF.

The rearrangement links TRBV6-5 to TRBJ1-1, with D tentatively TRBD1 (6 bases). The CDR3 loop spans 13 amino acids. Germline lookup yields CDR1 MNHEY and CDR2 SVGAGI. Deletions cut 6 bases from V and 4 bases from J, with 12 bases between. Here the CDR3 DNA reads TGTGCCAGCAGCCCGTGGGGGCTCACTGAAGCTTTCTTT. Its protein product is CASSPWGLTEAFF.

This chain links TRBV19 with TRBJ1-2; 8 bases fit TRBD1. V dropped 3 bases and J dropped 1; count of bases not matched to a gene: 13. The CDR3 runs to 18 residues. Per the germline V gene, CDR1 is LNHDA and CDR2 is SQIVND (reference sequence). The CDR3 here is CASSMVQGAFSGNYGYTF. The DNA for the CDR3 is TGTGCCAGTAGTATGGTTCAGGGGGCTTTTAGTGGTAACTATGGCTACACCTTC.

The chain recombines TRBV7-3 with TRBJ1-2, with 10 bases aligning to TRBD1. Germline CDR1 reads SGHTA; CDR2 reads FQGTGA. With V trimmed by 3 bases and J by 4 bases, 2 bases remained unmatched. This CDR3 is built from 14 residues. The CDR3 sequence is CASSLGTGAYGYTF. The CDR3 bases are TGTGCCAGCAGCTTGGGGACAGGGGCCTATGGCTACACCTTC. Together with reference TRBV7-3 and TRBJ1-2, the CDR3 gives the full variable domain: GAGVSQTPSNKVTEKGKYVELRCDPISGHTALYWYRQSLGQGPEFLIYFQGTGAADDSGLPNDRFFAVRPEGSVSTLKIQRTERGDSAVYLCASSLGTGAYGYTFGSGTRLTVV.